This TCR beta chain was obtained from a study of neurological immune-mediated disorders. This clonotype occurred many times. Germline V CDR1 and CDR2: SGHRS, YFSETQ. This CDR3 is 13 amino acids long. V was cut by 4 bases and J by 2 bases, with 9 bases left in between. Template-switch 5'RACE cDNA synthesis added a 10-nucleotide unique molecular identifier. From the 5' RACE reads, TCRdb called clonotypes with MiXCR, one entry per CDR3 protein. This table has 55,000 to 85,000 distinct CDR3 sequences, 3% to 4% appearing once. The TCR sequence derives from a woman aged 45-65 years with multiple sclerosis. The rearrangement links TRBV5-1 to TRBJ1-2, with D possibly matching TRBD1 (6 bases). Sequencing was performed on PBMCs. As DNA, the CDR3 is TGCGCCAGCAGCACAACAGGGAACTATGGCTACACCTTC. Translating gives CASSTTGNYGYTF.